The 16 T cell receptor beta chains given below trace back to one sample, sequenced in a study of cytomegalovirus exposure and HLA in healthy donors. Both 60 Vbeta primers and 13 Jbeta primers went into the PCR. Some clones are missing from TCRdb's copy, which holds only in-frame ones; the method was immunoSEQ multiplex PCR. The sample lists 63,000 or so clones, 73% occurring once. The source material was PBMCs. These receptors were collected from a man in his fifties in good health and CMV-seronegative.

The J gene is TRBJ2-5, the V gene TRBV6-1, with D possibly TRBD2 on 7 matching bases. Germline CDR1 and CDR2: MNHNS and SASEGT. The CDR3 covers 15 residues. Deletions cut 4 bases from V and 5 bases from J, with 17 bases between. CDR3: CASSVGGAGFETQYF. CDR3 nucleotides: TGTGCCAGCAGTGTAGGGGGGGCTGGATTTGAGACCCAGTACTTC.

The rearrangement links TRBV19 to TRBJ1-1; perhaps TRBD1 as D (6 bases). The CDR3 sequence is 12 residues long. Trimming removed 6 bases at V and 4 bases at J, with 9 bases between. From germline, CDR1 is LNHDA and CDR2 SQIVND (reference sequence). The CDR3 DNA reads as TGTGCCAGTAGACAGGGTGCCACTGAAGCTTTCTTT. Translation: CASRQGATEAFF.

This clone was counted only a few times. This chain connects TRBV30 to TRBJ2-1; TRBD2 matches 9 bases. Germline-derived CDR1 and CDR2 are GTSNPN and SVGIG (reference sequence). J was trimmed by 3 bases and V by 4 bases; bases with no gene match: 13. This CDR3 has 17 residues. CDR3 sequence: CAWKGAGGPRGYNEQFF. CDR3 nucleotides: TGTGCCTGGAAAGGAGCGGGGGGCCCCCGGGGCTACAATGAGCAGTTCTTC.

V is TRBV9 and J is TRBJ2-1, with D tentatively TRBD1 (6 bases). Trimming took off 1 base at V and 3 bases at J, with 17 bases between the two ends. Germline CDR1 is SGDLS and CDR2 is YYNGEE. The CDR3 is 17 amino acids. CDR3 in amino acids: CASSVSIQGQGYNEQFF. CDR3 bases: TGTGCCAGCAGCGTAAGCATTCAGGGACAAGGCTACAATGAGCAGTTCTTC.

About this clone: The junction shows a germline mismatch at one end, possibly a read error. The chain uses TRBV11-2 and TRBJ1-2; no clear D. There are 12 residues in the CDR3. The germline V gene encodes CDR1 SGHAT and CDR2 FQNNGV. The CDR3 DNA follows: TGTGCCAGCAGCTTACACGGGGATGGCTACCCCTTC. It is translated as CASSLHGDGYPF.

This chain joins TRBV6-5 and TRBJ1-1; perhaps TRBD1 as D (5 bases). V lost 8 bases to trimming and J lost 4 bases, with 17 bases between them. Germline assignment: CDR1 MNHEY and CDR2 SVGAGI. CDR3 length equals 14 residues. The CDR3 loop is CASGYRGRGTEAFF. In nucleotides, the CDR3 is TGTGCCAGCGGCTATAGGGGAAGAGGCACTGAAGCTTTCTTT.

This chain joins TRBV19 and TRBJ1-2; tentative D call: TRBD1 (5 bases). The CDR3 length is 13 residues. Germline CDR1 LNHDA, CDR2 SQIVND (reference sequence). V lost 4 bases, J lost 4 bases, and 10 bases lay in between. The CDR3, as DNA: TGTGCCAGTAGTACCGACAGTATCTATGGCTACACCTTC. Encoded protein: CASSTDSIYGYTF.

The J gene is TRBJ2-1, the V gene TRBV11-2; D is unclear. The germline CDR1 and CDR2 sequences are SGHAT and FQNNGV. This CDR3 is built from 14 residues. V was cut by 1 base and J by 12 bases, with 16 bases left in between. This CDR3 is CASSLGSFANPQFF. The CDR3 DNA reads TGTGCCAGCAGCTTAGGGTCCTTCGCTAACCCGCAGTTCTTC.

The chain employs TRBV7-3 and TRBJ1-1; TRBD1 aligns across 7 bases. This CDR3 is 14 amino acids long. Germline V CDR1 and CDR2: SGHTA, FQGTGA. Trimming removed 2 bases from V and 5 bases from J; junction bases left unmatched: 5. CDR3 in DNA: TGTGCCAGCAGCTTACGGACAGGAGGGACTGAAGCTTTCTTT. Its translation: CASSLRTGGTEAFF.

CDR3 nucleotides: TGTGCCAGCAGCTTAGGCGAACGAGGGCGCGAGCAGTACTTC. Translated, it gives CASSLGERGREQYF. The chain uses TRBV7-8 and TRBJ2-5; a possible D gene is TRBD2 (5 bases). The J call may not be correct, given that the DNA end is closer to TRBJ2-7. Germline V gene sequence: CDR1 SGHVS, CDR2 FQNEAQ. The CDR3 length is 14 residues.

This clone has more than one count but fewer than ten. This chain uses TRBV19 with TRBJ1-5; tentative D call: TRBD1 (6 bases). Trimming removed 5 bases from V and 1 base from J, with 9 bases in between. This CDR3 spans 14 amino acids. CDR1 is LNHDA and CDR2 is SQIVND in the germline V gene (reference sequence). The CDR3 bases are TGTGCCAGTAGTTGGGGGCGCAGCAATCAGCCCCAGCATTTT. This codes for CASSWGRSNQPQHF. The variable domain in full, completed from reference TRBV19 and TRBJ1-5, reads DGGITQSPKYLFRKEGQNVTLSCEQNLNHDAMYWYRQDPGQGLRLIYYSQIVNDFQKGDIAEGYSVSREKKESFPLTVTSAQKNPTAFYLCASSWGRSNQPQHFGDGTRLSIL.

This clone appeared a single time. This chain connects TRBV5-1 to TRBJ1-2; perhaps TRBD1 as D (6 bases). V lost 0 bases, J lost 4 bases, and 10 bases lay in between. The CDR3 extends over 14 amino acids. Per the germline V gene, CDR1 is SGHRS and CDR2 is YFSETQ. The CDR3 spells CASSLEAGVYGYTF. The CDR3 coding sequence is TGCGCCAGCAGCTTGGAGGCAGGGGTCTATGGCTACACCTTC.

This chain links TRBV7-8 with TRBJ2-1; 8 nucleotides agree with TRBD1. The germline CDR1 and CDR2 sequences are SGHVS and FQNEAQ. The CDR3 loop spans 13 amino acids. The V gene end was trimmed by 5 bases and the J gene end by 10 bases; junction bases not matched to a gene: 7. The CDR3 DNA reads TGTGCCAGCAGCAGTAGGACAGGGCCCGAGCAGTTCTTC. As protein: CASSSRTGPEQFF. The full variable domain, its missing parts supplied by reference TRBV7-8 and TRBJ2-1, is GAGVSQSPRYKVAKRGQDVALRCDPISGHVSLFWYQQALGQGPEFLTYFQNEAQLDKSGLPSDRFFAERPEGSVSTLKIQRTQQEDSAVYLCASSSRTGPEQFFGPGTRLTVL.

The chain employs TRBV9 and TRBJ2-7, with D maybe TRBD2 (5 bases). The germline V and J ends were trimmed by 3 bases and 5 bases, with 12 bases remaining between them. This CDR3 region has 13 residues. The germline V gene has CDR1 SGDLS and CDR2 YYNGEE. In nucleotides, the CDR3 is TGTGCCAGCAGCGGAGCCCCCGGGAACGAGCAGTACTTC. Translating gives CASSGAPGNEQYF.

The CDR3 region has the DNA TGCGCCAGCAGCTTATGGGGGGCAGGGGGTAACTATGGCTACACCTTC. Its translation: CASSLWGAGGNYGYTF. This chain uses TRBV5-1 with TRBJ1-2; 7 bases align to TRBD1. The V gene end was trimmed by 2 bases and the J gene end by 1 base; junction bases not matched to a gene: 8. Germline assignment: CDR1 SGHRS and CDR2 YFSETQ. This CDR3 spans 16 amino acids.

This clone occurred a few times. The chain links TRBV2 to TRBJ1-2; perhaps TRBD1 as D (5 bases). This CDR3 is 12 amino acids long. V dropped 6 bases and J dropped 2 bases, with 7 bases sitting between them. Germline CDR1 and CDR2: SNHLY and FYNNEI. The CDR3 DNA follows: TGTGCCAGCAGGGACACCAACTATGGCTACACCTTC. Protein product: CASRDTNYGYTF.